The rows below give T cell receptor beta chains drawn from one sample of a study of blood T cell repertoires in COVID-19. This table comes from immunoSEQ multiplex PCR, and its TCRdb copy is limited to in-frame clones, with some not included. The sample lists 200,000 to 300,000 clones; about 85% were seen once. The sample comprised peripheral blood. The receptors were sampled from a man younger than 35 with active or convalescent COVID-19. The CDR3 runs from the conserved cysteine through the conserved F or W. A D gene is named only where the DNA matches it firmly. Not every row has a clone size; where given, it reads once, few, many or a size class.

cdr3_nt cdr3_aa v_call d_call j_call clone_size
TGTGCCAGCAGGGCGGGGACAGGGGGCAGCTATGGCTACACCTTC CASRAGTGGSYGYTF TRBV6-4 TRBD1 TRBJ1-2 -
TGTGCCAGTAGTGCACAGGGGAGTGGATACTATGGCTACACCTTC CASSAQGSGYYGYTF TRBV19 TRBD1 TRBJ1-2 -
TGTGCCAGCTCACCCCCATCACCAGCGGTTAACACCGGGGAGCTGTTTTTT CASSPPSPAVNTGELFF TRBV18 - TRBJ2-2 -
TGTGCCATCAGTGACCTAACCCCCGGGGAGCAGTACTTC CAISDLTPGEQYF TRBV10-3 - TRBJ2-7 -
TGTGCCAGCAGTGTTAACAGGGCTACCGGGGAGCTGTTTTTT CASSVNRATGELFF TRBV6-4 - TRBJ2-2 -
TGTGCCAGCACCCTAGAGGCGGGCACCATATATTTT CASTLEAGTIYF TRBV6-1 - TRBJ1-3 once
TGTGCCACCAGCAGAACTAAGACTCAGGGGCGGGCTGGGGATACGCAGTATTTT CATSRTKTQGRAGDTQYF TRBV15 - TRBJ2-3 -
TGTGCCAGAACCTTGGGGGGGGGCAATGAGCAGTTCTTC CARTLGGGNEQFF TRBV6-7 TRBD2 TRBJ2-1 -
TGTGCCAGCAGCCAAGATTTGGGGACTAAAACGCAGTATTTT CASSQDLGTKTQYF TRBV3-1/TRBV3-2 TRBD2 TRBJ2-3 -
TGTGCCAGCAGAGACAGCTACGACTCTGGAAACACCATATATTTT CASRDSYDSGNTIYF TRBV28 - TRBJ1-3 few
TGTGCCAGCAGCTTGCTAGCGGGGCCCGAGTACGAGCAGTACTTC CASSLLAGPEYEQYF TRBV5-6 TRBD2 TRBJ2-7 few
TGTGCCAGCAGCCGACGCGGGAGCTCCTACAATGAGCAGTTCTTC CASSRRGSSYNEQFF TRBV3-1/TRBV3-2 TRBD2 TRBJ2-1 -
TGTGCCAGCTTACGAGGGACAGTCTATGGCTACACCTTC CASLRGTVYGYTF TRBV5-6 TRBD1 TRBJ1-2 -
TGTGCCAGCAGTCCCCAGACTAGCGGCTCCTACGAGCAGTACTTC CASSPQTSGSYEQYF TRBV27 TRBD2 TRBJ2-7 -
TGTGCCAGTAGTCGTGGACAGCTCCTTAACTATGGCTACACCTTC CASSRGQLLNYGYTF TRBV19 - TRBJ1-2 -
TGTGCCAGCAGCCAAGGAGTCAAAAGCTCTGGAAACACCATATATTTT CASSQGVKSSGNTIYF TRBV14 - TRBJ1-3 -